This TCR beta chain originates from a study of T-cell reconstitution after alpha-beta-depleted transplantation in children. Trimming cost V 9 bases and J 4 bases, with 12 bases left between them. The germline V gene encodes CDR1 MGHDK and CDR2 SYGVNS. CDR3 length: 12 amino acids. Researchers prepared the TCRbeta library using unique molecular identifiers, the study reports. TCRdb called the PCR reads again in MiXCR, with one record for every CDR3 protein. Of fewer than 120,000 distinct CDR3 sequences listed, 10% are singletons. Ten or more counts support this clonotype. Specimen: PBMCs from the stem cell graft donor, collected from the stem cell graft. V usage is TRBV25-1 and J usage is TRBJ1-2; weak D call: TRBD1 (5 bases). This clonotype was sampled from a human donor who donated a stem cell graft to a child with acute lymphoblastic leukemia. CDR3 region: CASFEGLYGYTF. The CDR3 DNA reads TGTGCCAGTTTCGAGGGGCTCTATGGCTACACCTTC.